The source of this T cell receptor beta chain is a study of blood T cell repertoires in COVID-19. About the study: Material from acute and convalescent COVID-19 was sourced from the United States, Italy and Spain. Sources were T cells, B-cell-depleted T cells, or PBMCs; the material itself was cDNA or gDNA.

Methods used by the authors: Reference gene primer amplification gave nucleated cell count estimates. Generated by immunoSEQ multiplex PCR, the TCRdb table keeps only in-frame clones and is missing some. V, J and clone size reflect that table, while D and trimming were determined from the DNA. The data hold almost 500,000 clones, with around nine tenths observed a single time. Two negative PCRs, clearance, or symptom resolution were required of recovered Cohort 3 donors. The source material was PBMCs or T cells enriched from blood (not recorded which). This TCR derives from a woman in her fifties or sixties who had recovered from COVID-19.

CDR3 nucleotides: TGTGCCAGCAGTTACACGACAGGGTCTGGAAACACCATATATTTT. This sequence encodes CASSYTTGSGNTIYF. This chain connects TRBV6-5 to TRBJ1-3, with 7 bases aligning to TRBD1. From germline, CDR1 is MNHEY and CDR2 SVGAGI. J was trimmed by 1 base and V by 2 bases; bases with no gene match: 2. This CDR3 has 15 residues.